This TCR beta chain was identified in a study of blood T cell repertoires in COVID-19. Whole-study context: The study drew acute and convalescent COVID-19 samples from the United States, Italy and Spain. PBMCs, B-cell-depleted T cells, or T cells provided the cDNA or gDNA that made up the material.

Germline lookup yields CDR1 SGHRS and CDR2 YFSETQ. CDR3 length: 14 residues. The V segment lost 6 bases and the J segment 7 bases; nucleotides outside the gene matches: 11. Original processing methods: Reference gene primer amplification in the assay estimated nucleated cell counts. The protocol was immunoSEQ multiplex PCR, while the TCRdb copy is restricted to in-frame clones and leaves out a portion. The V and J calls and the clone size are those of that table, but D and trimming were determined from the DNA. The profile shows approximately 200,000 clones, approximately 84% of them singletons. The V and J genes are TRBV5-1 and TRBJ2-7; TRBD1 agrees at 9 bases. The sequencing sample was made of peripheral blood. The sequence was collected from a man aged 50 to 60 who had recovered from COVID-19. The CDR3 DNA is TGCGCCAGCAAGAAGGGGACAGGGACAATTGAGCAGTACTTC. Translation: CASKKGTGTIEQYF.